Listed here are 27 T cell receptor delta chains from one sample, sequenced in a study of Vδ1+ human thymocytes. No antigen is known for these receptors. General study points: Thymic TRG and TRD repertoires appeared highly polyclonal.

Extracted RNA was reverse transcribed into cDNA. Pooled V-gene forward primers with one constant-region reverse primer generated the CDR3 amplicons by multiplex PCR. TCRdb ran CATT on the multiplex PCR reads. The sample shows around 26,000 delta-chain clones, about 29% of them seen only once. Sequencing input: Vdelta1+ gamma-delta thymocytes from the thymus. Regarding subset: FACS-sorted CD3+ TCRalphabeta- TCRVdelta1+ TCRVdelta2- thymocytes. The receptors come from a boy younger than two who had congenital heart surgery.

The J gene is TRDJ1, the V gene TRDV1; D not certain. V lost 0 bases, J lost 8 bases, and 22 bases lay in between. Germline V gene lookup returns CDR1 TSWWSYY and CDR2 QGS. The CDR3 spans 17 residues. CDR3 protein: CALGELAGCSCHSKLIF. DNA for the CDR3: TGTGCTCTTGGGGAACTCGCAGGGTGCAGCTGCCATTCGAAACTCATCTTT.

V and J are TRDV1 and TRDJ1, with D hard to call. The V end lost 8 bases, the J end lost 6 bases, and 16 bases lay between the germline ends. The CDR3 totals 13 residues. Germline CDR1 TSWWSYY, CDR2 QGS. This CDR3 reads CALLEVGAHKLIF. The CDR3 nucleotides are TGTGCTCTTCTGGAGGTCGGGGCCCATAAACTCATCTTT.

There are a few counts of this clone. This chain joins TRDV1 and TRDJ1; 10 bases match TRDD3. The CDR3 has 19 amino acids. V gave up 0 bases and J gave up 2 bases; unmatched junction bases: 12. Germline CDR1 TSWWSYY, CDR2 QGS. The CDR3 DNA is TGTGCTCTTGGGGAACTGAGGGGGGATACGCGAGGGTGTACCGATAAACTCATCTTT. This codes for CALGELRGDTRGCTDKLIF.

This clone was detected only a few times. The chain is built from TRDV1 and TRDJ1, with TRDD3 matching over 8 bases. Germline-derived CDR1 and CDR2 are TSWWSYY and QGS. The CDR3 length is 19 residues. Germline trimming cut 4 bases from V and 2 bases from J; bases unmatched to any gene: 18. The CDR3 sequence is CALGGPSTTKWGITDKLIF. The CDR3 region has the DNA TGTGCTCTTGGGGGCCCCTCTACGACCAAATGGGGGATTACCGATAAACTCATCTTT.

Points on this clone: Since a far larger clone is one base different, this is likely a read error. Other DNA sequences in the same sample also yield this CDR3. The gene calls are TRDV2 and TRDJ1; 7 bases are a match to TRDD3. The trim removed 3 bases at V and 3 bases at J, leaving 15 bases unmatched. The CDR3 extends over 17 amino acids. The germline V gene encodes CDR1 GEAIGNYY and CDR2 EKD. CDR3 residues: CACDLTGGFECADKLIF. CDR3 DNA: TGTGCCTGTGACCTTACGGGGGGATTCGAATGTGCCGATAAACTCATCTTT.

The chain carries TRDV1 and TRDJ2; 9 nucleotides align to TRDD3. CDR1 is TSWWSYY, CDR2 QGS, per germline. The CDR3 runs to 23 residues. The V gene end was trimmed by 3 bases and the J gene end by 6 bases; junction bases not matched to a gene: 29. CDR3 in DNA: TGTGCTCTTGGGGATCCTCCGAGTACTGGGGGACCACCCCCACATACGACGGCAGCACAACTCTTCTTT. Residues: CALGDPPSTGGPPPHTTAAQLFF.

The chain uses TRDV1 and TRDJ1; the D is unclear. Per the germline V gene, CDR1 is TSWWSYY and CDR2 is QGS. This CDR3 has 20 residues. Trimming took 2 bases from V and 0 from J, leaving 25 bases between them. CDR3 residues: CALGEGLLALVPYYTDKLIF. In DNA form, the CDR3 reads TGTGCTCTTGGGGAAGGTCTGTTGGCCCTAGTCCCCTATTACACCGATAAACTCATCTTT.

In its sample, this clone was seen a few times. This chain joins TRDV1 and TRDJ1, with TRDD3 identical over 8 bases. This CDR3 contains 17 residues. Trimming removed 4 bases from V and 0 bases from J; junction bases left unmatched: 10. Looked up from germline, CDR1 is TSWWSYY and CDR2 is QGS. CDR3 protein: CALGGFTGGFYTDKLIF. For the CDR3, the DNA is TGTGCTCTTGGGGGGTTTACTGGGGGGTTTTACACCGATAAACTCATCTTT.

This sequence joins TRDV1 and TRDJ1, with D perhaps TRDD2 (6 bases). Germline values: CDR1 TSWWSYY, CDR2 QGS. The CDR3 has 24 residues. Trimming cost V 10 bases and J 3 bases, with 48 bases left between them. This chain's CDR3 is CAPVFCPSLHPFGGPALLSDKLIF. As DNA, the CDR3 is TGTGCTCCTGTGTTTTGTCCTTCCCTACACCCATTCGGGGGGCCAGCCCTTCTCTCCGATAAACTCATCTTT.

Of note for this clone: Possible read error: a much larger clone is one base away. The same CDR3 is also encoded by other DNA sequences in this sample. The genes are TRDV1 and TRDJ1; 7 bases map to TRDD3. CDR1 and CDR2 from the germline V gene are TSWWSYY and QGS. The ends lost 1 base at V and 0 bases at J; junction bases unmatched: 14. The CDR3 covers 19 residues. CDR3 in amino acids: CALGERPGGYADNTDKLIF. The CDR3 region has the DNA TGTGCTCTTGGGGAACGTCCTGGTGGATACGCGGATAACACCGATAAACTCATCTTT.

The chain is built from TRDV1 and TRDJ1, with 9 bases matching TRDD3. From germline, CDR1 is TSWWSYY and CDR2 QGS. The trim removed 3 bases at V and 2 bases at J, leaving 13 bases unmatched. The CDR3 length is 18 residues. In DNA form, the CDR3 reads TGTGCTCTTGGGGATCGGGAGCTGGGGGATGGGATTACCGATAAACTCATCTTT. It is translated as CALGDRELGDGITDKLIF.

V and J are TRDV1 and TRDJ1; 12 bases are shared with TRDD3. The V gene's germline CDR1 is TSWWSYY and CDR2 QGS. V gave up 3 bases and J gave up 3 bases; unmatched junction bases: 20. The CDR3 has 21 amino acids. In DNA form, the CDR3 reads TGTGCTCTTGGGGACCGTACTAGAGGGGTGCTACTGGGGGATACTTCCGATAAACTCATCTTT. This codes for CALGDRTRGVLLGDTSDKLIF.

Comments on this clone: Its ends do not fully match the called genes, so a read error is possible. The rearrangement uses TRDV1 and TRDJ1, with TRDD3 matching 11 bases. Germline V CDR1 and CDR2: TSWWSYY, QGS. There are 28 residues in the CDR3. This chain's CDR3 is CALGERSRSPGPLLGDKAREPYTDQLIF. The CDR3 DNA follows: TGTGCTCTTGGGGAAAGGTCCCGTTCTCCGGGACCCCTACTGGGGGATAAGGCCCGCGAACCGTACACCGATCAACTCATCTTT.

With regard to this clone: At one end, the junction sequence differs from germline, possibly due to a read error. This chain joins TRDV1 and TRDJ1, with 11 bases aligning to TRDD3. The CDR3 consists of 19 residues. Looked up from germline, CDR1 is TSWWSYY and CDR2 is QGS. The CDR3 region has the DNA TGTGCTCCTGGGGAATTCAACCGTGACTGGGGGATATATGACGATAAACTCATCTTT. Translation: CAPGEFNRDWGIYDDKLIF.

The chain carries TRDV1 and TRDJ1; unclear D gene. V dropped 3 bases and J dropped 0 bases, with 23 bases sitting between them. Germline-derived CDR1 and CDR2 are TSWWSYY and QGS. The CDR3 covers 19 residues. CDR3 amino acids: CALGDVSFPKGHYTDKLIF. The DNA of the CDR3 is TGTGCTCTTGGGGACGTCTCTTTCCCCAAGGGGCATTACACCGATAAACTCATCTTT.

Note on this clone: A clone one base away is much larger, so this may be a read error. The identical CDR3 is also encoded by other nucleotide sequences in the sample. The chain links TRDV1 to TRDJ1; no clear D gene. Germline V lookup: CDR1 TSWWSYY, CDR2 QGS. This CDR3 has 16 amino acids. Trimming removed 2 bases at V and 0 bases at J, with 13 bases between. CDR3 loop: CALGECVGAHTDKLIF. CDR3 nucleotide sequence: TGTGCTCTTGGGGAATGCGTGGGTGCCCACACCGATAAACTCATCTTT.

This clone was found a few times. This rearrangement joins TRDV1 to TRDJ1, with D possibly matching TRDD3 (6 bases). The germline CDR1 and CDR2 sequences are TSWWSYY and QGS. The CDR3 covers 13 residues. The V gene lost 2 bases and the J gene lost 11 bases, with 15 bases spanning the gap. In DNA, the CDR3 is TGTGCTCTTGGGGAAGCCGGGGGACACGGGCTCATCTTT. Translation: CALGEAGGHGLIF.

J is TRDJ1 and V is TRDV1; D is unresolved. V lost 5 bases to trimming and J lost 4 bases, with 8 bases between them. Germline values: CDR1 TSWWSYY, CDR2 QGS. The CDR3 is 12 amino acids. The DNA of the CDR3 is TGTGCTCTTGGGTGCCCTCACGATAAACTCATCTTT. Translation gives CALGCPHDKLIF.

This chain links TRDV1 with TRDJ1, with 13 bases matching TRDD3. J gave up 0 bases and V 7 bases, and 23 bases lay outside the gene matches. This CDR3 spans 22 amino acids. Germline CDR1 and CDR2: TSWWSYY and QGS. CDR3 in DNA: TGTGCTCTTGAGAGTGCTACGGGGCTTTATACTGGGGGATACGCCAACACCGATAAACTCATCTTT. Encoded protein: CALESATGLYTGGYANTDKLIF.

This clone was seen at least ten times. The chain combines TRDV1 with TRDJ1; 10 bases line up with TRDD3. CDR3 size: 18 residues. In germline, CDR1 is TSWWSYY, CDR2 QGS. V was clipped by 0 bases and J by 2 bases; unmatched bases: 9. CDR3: CALGELVSTGGWTDKLIF. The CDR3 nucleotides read TGTGCTCTTGGGGAACTTGTCAGTACTGGGGGATGGACCGATAAACTCATCTTT.

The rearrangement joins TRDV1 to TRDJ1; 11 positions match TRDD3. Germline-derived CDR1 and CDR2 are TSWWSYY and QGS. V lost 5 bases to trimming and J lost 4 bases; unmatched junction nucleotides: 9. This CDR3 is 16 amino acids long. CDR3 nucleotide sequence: TGTGCTCTTGGGACTGGAGGGACTGGGGGATACGATAAACTCATCTTT. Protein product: CALGTGGTGGYDKLIF.

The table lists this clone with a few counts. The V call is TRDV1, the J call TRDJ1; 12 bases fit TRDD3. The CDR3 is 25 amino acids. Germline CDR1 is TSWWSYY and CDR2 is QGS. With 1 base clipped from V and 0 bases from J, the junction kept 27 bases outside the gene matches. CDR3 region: CALGEPPPTSAVLGDTHPNTDKLIF. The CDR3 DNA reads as TGTGCTCTTGGGGAACCGCCACCTACTTCCGCAGTACTGGGGGATACTCACCCAAACACCGATAAACTCATCTTT.

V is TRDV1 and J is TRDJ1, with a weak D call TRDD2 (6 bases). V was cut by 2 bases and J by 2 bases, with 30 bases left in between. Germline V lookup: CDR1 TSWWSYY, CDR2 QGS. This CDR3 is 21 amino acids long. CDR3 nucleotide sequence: TGTGCTCTTGGGGAAAGGGGGCCTCCTACGACGGTCGACCGGGGTACCGATAAACTCATCTTT. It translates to CALGERGPPTTVDRGTDKLIF.

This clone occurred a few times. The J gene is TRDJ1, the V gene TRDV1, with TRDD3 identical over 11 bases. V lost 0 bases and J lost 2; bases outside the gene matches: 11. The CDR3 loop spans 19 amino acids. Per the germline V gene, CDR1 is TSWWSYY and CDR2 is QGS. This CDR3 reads CALGELLAGGYRPTDKLIF. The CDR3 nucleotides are TGTGCTCTTGGGGAACTACTAGCTGGGGGATACAGGCCGACCGATAAACTCATCTTT.

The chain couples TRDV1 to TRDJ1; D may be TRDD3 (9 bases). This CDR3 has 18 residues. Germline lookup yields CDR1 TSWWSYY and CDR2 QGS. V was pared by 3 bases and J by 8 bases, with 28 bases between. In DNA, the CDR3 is TGTGCTCTTGGGGACCGATTAACTTCCTACTGGGGGAGACTAAAACTCATCTTT. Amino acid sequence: CALGDRLTSYWGRLKLIF.

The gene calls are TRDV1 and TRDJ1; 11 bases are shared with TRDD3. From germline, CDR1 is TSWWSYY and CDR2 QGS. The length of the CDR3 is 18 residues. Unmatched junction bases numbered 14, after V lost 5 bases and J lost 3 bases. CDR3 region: CALGTPVGDTGRPDKLIF. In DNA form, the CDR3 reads TGTGCTCTTGGGACCCCCGTGGGGGATACGGGGCGACCCGATAAACTCATCTTT.

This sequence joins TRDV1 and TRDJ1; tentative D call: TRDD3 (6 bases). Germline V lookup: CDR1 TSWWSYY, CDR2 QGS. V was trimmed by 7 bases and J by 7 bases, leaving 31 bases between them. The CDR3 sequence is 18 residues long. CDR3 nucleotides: TGTGCTCTTGCAGGCGGGGGCACAACGGGCTGGGGTCCCGGTAAACTCATCTTT. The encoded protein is CALAGGGTTGWGPGKLIF.